This T cell receptor (beta chain) was documented in a study of blood T cell repertoires in COVID-19. Study overall: Material from acute and convalescent COVID-19 was sourced from the United States, Italy and Spain. Sources were T cells, B-cell-depleted T cells, or PBMCs; the material itself was cDNA or gDNA.

The sample holds one count of this clone. This CDR3 region has 16 residues. The germline V and J ends were trimmed by 5 bases and 0 bases, with 17 bases remaining between them. Germline-derived CDR1 and CDR2 are SNHLY and FYNNEI. Authors' analysis steps: By means of reference gene primer amplification, nucleated cell counts were estimated. The assay was immunoSEQ multiplex PCR, and TCRdb's table has in-frame clones only and misses some. V, J and clone size are those of that table, while D and trimming were read from the DNA. This table has about 190,000 clones, 88% appearing once. The sequence was collected from a young man with acute or convalescent COVID-19. This chain joins TRBV2 and TRBJ2-7, with TRBD1 as a possible D gene (6 bases). The sequencing sample was made of peripheral blood. Here the CDR3 reads CASSKDSPGSSYEQYF. CDR3 sequence (DNA): TGTGCCAGCAGTAAGGACAGCCCCGGTAGCTCCTACGAGCAGTACTTC. Based on the CDR3 plus reference TRBV2 and TRBJ2-7, the full variable domain is EPEVTQTPSHQVTQMGQEVILRCVPISNHLYFYWYRQILGQKVEFLVSFYNNEISEKSEIFDDQFSVERPDGSNFTLKIRSTKLEDSAMYFCASSKDSPGSSYEQYFGPGTRLTVT.